A selection of T cell receptor beta chains follows, all from one sample in a study of blood T cell repertoires in COVID-19. Method: immunoSEQ multiplex PCR; TCRdb's copy keeps in-frame clones and lacks some. The profile shows about 480,000 clones, roughly 90% of them singletons. The sequenced material came from PBMCs or T cells enriched from blood (not recorded which). These receptors were taken from a woman aged 40-49 years who had recovered from COVID-19. Each CDR3 is given with its conserved first and last residue. Fields, in order: J gene, V gene, CDR3 protein.

J: TRBJ2-7
V: TRBV6-6
CDR3: CASSYSVGDSYEQYF

J: TRBJ1-4
V: TRBV5-1
CDR3: CASSLSRGRGEKLFF

J: TRBJ2-7
V: TRBV7-2
CDR3: CASSLEAGNYEQYF

J: TRBJ1-1
V: TRBV3-1/TRBV3-2
CDR3: CASSQRDRGQGIEAFF

J: TRBJ2-3
V: TRBV29-1
CDR3: CSVEGGTPSTDTQYF

J: TRBJ2-5
V: TRBV6-5
CDR3: CASSYSWGQGTQYF

J: TRBJ1-1
V: TRBV20-1
CDR3: CSATDRVTEAFF

J: TRBJ2-7
V: TRBV5-4
CDR3: CASSSDRGQRGEQYF

J: TRBJ2-7
V: TRBV5-1
CDR3: CASSQTESYEQYF

J: TRBJ2-2
V: TRBV19
CDR3: CASRRTGTGELFF

J: TRBJ2-3
V: TRBV5-1
CDR3: CASSSGLAASTDTQYF

J: TRBJ2-7
V: TRBV3-1/TRBV3-2
CDR3: CASSQDSPDNLWTSGRYEQYF

J: TRBJ1-3
V: TRBV19
CDR3: CASSGVWQEAGFDENTIYF

J: TRBJ1-1
V: TRBV12-5
CDR3: CASGGTVEAFF

J: TRBJ2-7
V: TRBV4-2
CDR3: CASSLNDRASYEQYF

J: TRBJ1-2
V: TRBV10-3
CDR3: CAISRDRGSGYTF

J: TRBJ2-7
V: TRBV29-1
CDR3: CSVEDFAGVEQYF

J: TRBJ2-7
V: TRBV18
CDR3: CASSPRRTADEQYF

J: TRBJ1-1
V: TRBV19
CDR3: CASSITGNTEAFF

J: TRBJ1-2
V: TRBV5-1
CDR3: CASSLEGATGARGYTF

J: TRBJ2-5
V: TRBV29-1
CDR3: CSVARLMQETQYF

J: TRBJ2-1
V: TRBV4-3
CDR3: CASSQDRLPYNEQFF

J: TRBJ2-7
V: TRBV3-1/TRBV3-2
CDR3: CASSQARLALEQYF

J: TRBJ1-2
V: TRBV19
CDR3: CASNQGRGYTF

J: TRBJ2-7
V: TRBV19
CDR3: CASTVTGTVSGEQYF